Listed here are 21 T cell receptor beta chains from one sample, sequenced in a study of identical twins. TCRdb reanalysed the 5' RACE reads using MiXCR and keeps one entry per CDR3 protein. The sample consists of 200,000 to 300,000 distinct CDR3 sequences, roughly 10% of them appearing once. The sequenced sample was memory T cells sorted from blood. All receptors come from a man aged 45-65 years in good health.

This clonotype was counted only a few times. This chain connects TRBV10-3 to TRBJ1-2; TRBD1 matches 8 bases. There are 14 residues in the CDR3. Germline CDR1 is ENHRY and CDR2 is SYGVKD. Trimming took 7 bases from V and 4 from J; bases not matched to a gene: 8. This chain's CDR3 is CAIKDTGGSYGYTF. The CDR3 bases are TGTGCCATCAAGGATACAGGGGGTTCCTATGGCTACACCTTC.

This clonotype was observed a handful of times. This rearrangement joins TRBV18 to TRBJ2-5; D possibly uses TRBD1 or TRBD2 (5 bases each). Germline V gene sequence: CDR1 KGHSH, CDR2 LQKENI. The CDR3 consists of 13 residues. V was pared by 8 bases and J by 1 base, with 11 bases between. CDR3 residues: CASSPGTQETQYF. Written as DNA, the CDR3 is TGTGCCAGCAGCCCCGGGACCCAAGAGACCCAGTACTTC.

The chain uses TRBV6-1 and TRBJ1-1, with D unresolved. Trimming took off 6 bases at V and 2 bases at J, with 19 bases between the two ends. The length of the CDR3 is 16 residues. The germline V gene has CDR1 MNHNS and CDR2 SASEGT. The CDR3 region is CASRKDGVTFNTEAFF. The DNA for the CDR3 is TGTGCCAGCAGAAAGGACGGGGTCACGTTCAACACTGAAGCTTTCTTT.

This clonotype showed up just a few times. This rearrangement joins TRBV24-1 to TRBJ2-3, with 8 bases matching TRBD1. Trimming at V came to 6 bases and at J to 1 base, leaving 2 bases not matched to a gene. The germline V gene has CDR1 KGHDR and CDR2 SFDVKD. The CDR3 loop spans 14 amino acids. CDR3 nucleotide sequence: TGTGCCACCAGTTCAGGGGGCGGCACAGATACGCAGTATTTT. Translating gives CATSSGGGTDTQYF.

The J gene is TRBJ2-7, the V gene TRBV20-1, with TRBD2 identical over 11 bases. The CDR3 spans 15 residues. V shed 1 base and J 4 bases; nucleotides not matched to a gene: 6. Germline values: CDR1 DFQATT, CDR2 SNEGSKA (reference sequence). The CDR3 region is CSARGSTSGMYEQYF. DNA of the CDR3: TGCAGTGCTAGAGGATCGACTAGCGGGATGTACGAGCAGTACTTC.

This clonotype came up many times. This chain links TRBV5-1 with TRBJ2-2; 8 bases are shared with TRBD1. The junction had 6 bases not matched to a gene; V was cut back by 2 bases and J by 6 bases. In germline, CDR1 is SGHRS, CDR2 YFSETQ. This CDR3 has 15 amino acids. CDR3 loop: CASSFDRGGSGELFF. For the CDR3, the DNA is TGCGCCAGCAGCTTCGACAGGGGCGGATCCGGGGAGCTGTTTTTT.

This clonotype was detected many times. The chain combines TRBV7-9 with TRBJ1-4; weak D call: TRBD1 (5 bases). Trimming stripped 4 bases from V and 0 bases from J, with 6 bases between. Germline V gives CDR1 SEHNR, CDR2 FQNEAQ (reference sequence). The CDR3 runs to 14 residues. The CDR3 protein is CASSSRATNEKLFF. The CDR3 coding sequence is TGTGCCAGCAGCTCCAGGGCAACTAATGAAAAACTGTTTTTT. The whole variable domain, filled in from reference TRBV7-9 and TRBJ1-4, reads DTGVSQNPRHKITKRGQNVTFRCDPISEHNRLYWYRQTLGQGPEFLTYFQNEAQLEKSRLLSDRFSAERPKGSFSTLEIQRTEQGDSAMYLCASSSRATNEKLFFGSGTQLSVL.

V gene TRBV7-2 combines with J gene TRBJ1-2, with 7 bases identical to TRBD1. Germline CDR1 and CDR2: SGHTA and FQGNSA. With 1 base clipped from V and 8 bases from J, the junction kept 4 bases outside the gene matches. This CDR3 region has 13 residues. As DNA, the CDR3 is TGTGCCAGCAGCTTAGAGGCAGGGGGAGGCTACACCTTC. This translates into CASSLEAGGGYTF.

This clonotype showed up many times. The V gene is TRBV13, the J gene TRBJ2-7; no reliable D call. Deletions cut 2 bases from V and 7 bases from J, with 12 bases between. CDR1 is PRHDT and CDR2 is FYEKMQ in the germline V gene (reference sequence). The length of the CDR3 is 13 residues. CDR3 sequence reads: CASSLPSLGEQYF. The CDR3 DNA follows: TGTGCCAGCAGCTTACCCAGCCTAGGTGAGCAGTACTTC.

This clonotype was seen more than once but under ten times. The chain links TRBV20-1 to TRBJ1-3, with D perhaps matching TRBD1 (5 bases). V lost 4 bases, J lost 0 bases, and 10 bases lay in between. The CDR3 loop spans 14 amino acids. CDR1 is DFQATT and CDR2 is SNEGSKA in the germline V gene (reference sequence). This chain's CDR3 is CSAKAGSSGNTIYF. In DNA, the CDR3 is TGCAGTGCTAAAGCAGGGTCCTCTGGAAACACCATATATTTT.

The table lists this clonotype with many counts. J is TRBJ1-6 and V is TRBV20-1, with D tentatively TRBD1 (5 bases). V lost 4 bases and J lost 9, with 10 bases in between. Per germline, CDR1 DFQATT and CDR2 SNEGSKA (reference sequence). The CDR3 is 12 residues long. The CDR3 sequence: CSAMGEGSPLHF. DNA of the CDR3: TGCAGTGCTATGGGGGAGGGTTCACCCCTCCACTTT.

This clonotype has more than one count but fewer than ten. The gene calls are TRBV7-9 and TRBJ2-7; perhaps TRBD2 as D (6 bases). In germline, CDR1 is SEHNR, CDR2 FQNEAQ (reference sequence). Deletions cut 1 base from V and 6 bases from J, with 13 bases between. The CDR3 is 14 residues long. The CDR3 here is CASSLEGGLSEQYF. The CDR3 DNA reads as TGTGCCAGCAGCTTAGAAGGAGGGTTAAGCGAGCAGTACTTC.

The chain employs TRBV7-2 and TRBJ2-1; TRBD2 matches 9 bases. With V trimmed by 6 bases and J by 12 bases, 12 bases remained unmatched. Germline CDR1 is SGHTA and CDR2 is FQGNSA. CDR3 length: 14 amino acids. The CDR3 loop reads CASRPGLADVGQFF. As DNA, the CDR3 is TGTGCCAGCAGACCGGGACTAGCTGATGTAGGGCAGTTCTTC.

This clonotype was counted only a few times. The rearrangement uses TRBV7-2 and TRBJ1-2; no firm D call. Trimming shortened V by 2 bases and J by 4 bases, and 14 bases separated the two germline ends. The CDR3 loop spans 15 amino acids. Germline assignment: CDR1 SGHTA and CDR2 FQGNSA. In DNA form, the CDR3 reads TGTGCCAGCAGCTTAAAGGTCCGGGCCGGCTATGGCTACACCTTC. Protein: CASSLKVRAGYGYTF. Full variable domain (missing parts from reference TRBV7-2 and TRBJ1-2): GAGVSQSPSNKVTEKGKDVELRCDPISGHTALYWYRQSLGQGLEFLIYFQGNSAPDKSGLPSDRFSAERTGGSVSTLTIQRTQQEDSAVYLCASSLKVRAGYGYTFGSGTRLTVV.

The rearrangement links TRBV11-2 to TRBJ2-7; possibly TRBD1 for D (6 bases). The germline V gene has CDR1 SGHAT and CDR2 FQNNGV. V lost 5 bases to trimming and J lost 12 bases, with 17 bases between them. The CDR3 length is 12 residues. The CDR3 is CASSPPGQGGYF. The DNA for the CDR3 is TGTGCCAGCAGCCCGCCCGGCCAAGGGGGGTACTTC.

The V call is TRBV6-2 or TRBV6-3, the J call TRBJ1-3; maybe TRBD1 (5 bases). The CDR3 is made up of 13 amino acids. The germline V and J ends were trimmed by 5 bases and 9 bases, with 14 bases remaining between them. In germline, CDR1 is MNHEY, CDR2 SVGEGT. This chain's CDR3 is CASSEGLSATIYF. As DNA, the CDR3 is TGTGCCAGCAGTGAGGGGTTATCCGCCACCATATATTTT.

CDR3 nucleotides: TGTGCCAGCAGCCAAGACTACAGGGACAATCAGCCCCAGCATTTT. Translated: CASSQDYRDNQPQHF. The V call is TRBV14, the J call TRBJ1-5, with TRBD1 as a possible D gene (6 bases). V was pared by 0 bases and J by 3 bases, with 9 bases between. The germline CDR1 and CDR2 sequences are SGHDN and FVKESK. The CDR3 totals 15 residues.

The chain carries TRBV20-1 and TRBJ2-5; D may correspond to TRBD1 or TRBD2 (5 bases each). CDR1 is DFQATT, CDR2 SNEGSKA, per germline (reference sequence). The length of the CDR3 is 13 residues. The V end was cut by 3 bases, the J end by 1 base, with 9 bases between. CDR3 amino acids: CSASIGAQETQYF. For the CDR3, the DNA is TGCAGTGCTAGCATCGGGGCCCAAGAGACCCAGTACTTC.

This clonotype was seen at least ten times. The rearrangement joins TRBV18 to TRBJ2-1, with TRBD2 as a possible D gene (6 bases). The CDR3 has 14 amino acids. The germline CDR1 and CDR2 sequences are KGHSH and LQKENI. The V end lost 3 bases, the J end lost 5 bases, and 11 bases lay between the germline ends. CDR3 nucleotide sequence: TGTGCCAGCTCACCCCTCGCGGGGAACAATGAGCAGTTCTTC. This sequence encodes CASSPLAGNNEQFF.

This rearrangement joins TRBV5-6 to TRBJ2-1, with D possibly TRBD2 on 5 matching bases. Germline CDR1 SGHDT, CDR2 YYEEEE. The ends were cut back, 1 base at V and 8 bases at J, with 19 bases in the middle. The CDR3 is 16 amino acids. CDR3 bases: TGTGCCAGCAGCTTGATCCCGGACTCCCCAGCCGATGAGCAGTTCTTC. Amino acids: CASSLIPDSPADEQFF.

This clonotype was observed at least ten times. This chain links TRBV12-3 or TRBV12-4 with TRBJ2-1, with 10 bases lining up with TRBD2. This CDR3 contains 15 residues. Trimming at V came to 6 bases and at J to 9 bases, leaving 11 bases not matched to a gene. CDR3 region: CASSFGGTSVGEQFF. The DNA of the CDR3 is TGTGCCAGCAGCTTTGGTGGGACTAGCGTTGGTGAGCAGTTCTTC.